The clone carrying this T cell receptor beta chain came up a few times. As yet, its antigen is unknown. This CDR3 comprises 18 residues. Germline V lookup: CDR1 MNHEY, CDR2 SVGAGI. J gave up 7 bases and V 0 bases, and 18 bases lay outside the gene matches. These data belong to a study of response to subunit inactivated influenza vaccine. MiXCR, run by TCRdb on the RT-PCR reads, gives a single entry per CDR3 protein. The data hold about 650,000 distinct CDR3 sequences, with approximately 14% observed a single time. Study results and caveats: Authors suggested seasonal influenza vaccinations each recruit few new T cells.

The material sequenced was PBMCs from blood, taken 14 to 15 days before vaccination. V and J are TRBV6-5 and TRBJ2-7; TRBD2 matches 7 bases. This TCR came from a man aged 50 to 59 who received an inactivated influenza vaccine. CDR3 nucleotide sequence: TGTGCCAGCAGTTACTCGTCCGGAGGGCTAGCGGACTTGAGGGAGCAGTACTTC. Its translation: CASSYSSGGLADLREQYF.